This TCR beta chain derives from a study of T cell responses to AZD1222 COVID-19 vaccine. About the research overall: Recipients boosted at about 4 weeks or about 12 weeks are pooled. Findings and limits, study-wide: Nearly half of spike-specific TCRs reportedly go after variant regions that carry no mutations. CD4 TCRs covered the whole spike, strongest at regions 160-218 and 743-854. The donor group comprised mostly white British people and more females; the analysis possibly underestimated clonal diversity.

This clone was seen just once. As yet, its antigen is unknown. Per germline, CDR1 KGHSH and CDR2 LQKENI. The CDR3 is 14 amino acids. The V and J ends lost 0 bases and 6 bases respectively, with 10 bases between them. Repertoires were generated with immunoSEQ multiplex PCR, while TCRdb's copy carries only in-frame clones and drops some. Here the sample spans about 150,000 clones, around 90% being singletons. Sequencing used peripheral blood, obtained on day 0 of AZD1222 vaccination. The genes are TRBV18 and TRBJ2-3; possible D gene TRBD2, 5 bases. The sequence was obtained from an adult in good health. CDR3 residues: CASSPPIVADTQYF. The CDR3 DNA is TGTGCCAGCTCACCACCGATTGTAGCGGATACGCAGTATTTT.